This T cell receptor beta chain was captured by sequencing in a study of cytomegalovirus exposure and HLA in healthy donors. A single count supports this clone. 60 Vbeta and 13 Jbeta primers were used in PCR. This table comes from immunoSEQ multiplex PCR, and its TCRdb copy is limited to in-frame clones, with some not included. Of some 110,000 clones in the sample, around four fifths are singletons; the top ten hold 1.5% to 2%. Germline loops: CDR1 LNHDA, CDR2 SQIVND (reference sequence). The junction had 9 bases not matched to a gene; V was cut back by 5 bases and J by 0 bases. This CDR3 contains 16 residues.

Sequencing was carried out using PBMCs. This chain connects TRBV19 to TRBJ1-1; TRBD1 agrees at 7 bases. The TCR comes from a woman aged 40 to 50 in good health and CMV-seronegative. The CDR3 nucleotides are TGTGCCAGTAGTCAAACGGACGGGACAGTGAACACTGAAGCTTTCTTT. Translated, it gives CASSQTDGTVNTEAFF.